This is a list of T cell receptor beta chains from one sample in a study of T cell responses to AZD1222 COVID-19 vaccine. Generated by immunoSEQ multiplex PCR, the TCRdb table keeps only in-frame clones and is missing some. The sample holds 180,000 or so clones, about 93% seen once. The source material was peripheral blood, sampled on day 0 of AZD1222 vaccination. The receptors derive from an adult in good health. Both conserved end residues are part of each CDR3. D genes are given only for firm matches. Only some rows state a clone size, as once, few, many or a class for expanded clones.

J gene: TRBJ2-7
V gene: TRBV24-1
clone size: few
D gene: TRBD1
CDR3 protein: CATSDFGTGTGHSYEQYF
CDR3 DNA: TGTGCCACCAGTGATTTTGGGACGGGGACAGGTCACTCCTACGAGCAGTACTTC

J gene: TRBJ2-1
V gene: TRBV5-4
clone size: NA
D gene: TRBD2
CDR3 protein: CASSRSGLAGSSYNEQFF
CDR3 DNA: TGTGCCAGCAGCCGGTCTGGACTAGCGGGGAGCTCCTACAATGAGCAGTTCTTC

J gene: TRBJ2-4
V gene: TRBV19
clone size: once
D gene: TRBD1
CDR3 protein: CASTPPGQKSFQYF
CDR3 DNA: TGTGCCAGTACCCCTCCGGGACAGAAGTCGTTTCAGTACTTC

J gene: TRBJ1-4
V gene: TRBV28
clone size: NA
D gene: NA
CDR3 protein: CASSFQRTDKNLFF
CDR3 DNA: TGTGCCAGCAGTTTCCAACGGACAGACAAGAACCTGTTTTTT

J gene: TRBJ1-3
V gene: TRBV28
clone size: NA
D gene: NA
CDR3 protein: CASSSPTEFSGNTIYF
CDR3 DNA: TGTGCCAGCAGTTCTCCAACAGAGTTCTCTGGAAACACCATATATTTT

J gene: TRBJ2-7
V gene: TRBV6-6
clone size: NA
D gene: NA
CDR3 protein: CASSSLGQIPYEQYF
CDR3 DNA: TGTGCCAGCAGTTCCCTCGGACAGATTCCCTACGAGCAGTACTTC

J gene: TRBJ1-5
V gene: TRBV7-9
clone size: NA
D gene: NA
CDR3 protein: CASSLGTVRQPQHF
CDR3 DNA: TGTGCCAGCAGCTTAGGGACAGTTCGTCAGCCCCAGCATTTT

J gene: TRBJ2-6
V gene: TRBV5-5
clone size: NA
D gene: NA
CDR3 protein: CASGTSSGANVLTF
CDR3 DNA: TGTGCCAGCGGTACTAGCTCTGGGGCCAACGTCCTGACTTTC

J gene: TRBJ1-5
V gene: TRBV2
clone size: NA
D gene: NA
CDR3 protein: CASSLQGWNQPQHF
CDR3 DNA: TGTGCCAGCAGTTTACAGGGATGGAATCAGCCCCAGCATTTT

J gene: TRBJ1-2
V gene: TRBV28
clone size: NA
D gene: NA
CDR3 protein: CASSFSPGSRAYGYTF
CDR3 DNA: TGTGCCAGCAGTTTCAGCCCGGGTAGCAGGGCCTATGGCTACACCTTC

J gene: TRBJ1-5
V gene: TRBV7-8
clone size: NA
D gene: NA
CDR3 protein: CASSPQPGTNVNQPQHF
CDR3 DNA: TGTGCCAGCAGCCCCCAGCCCGGGACGAACGTCAATCAGCCCCAGCATTTT

J gene: TRBJ1-1
V gene: TRBV6-6
clone size: NA
D gene: NA
CDR3 protein: CASADGPSNTEAFF
CDR3 DNA: TGTGCCAGCGCCGATGGGCCTTCGAACACTGAAGCTTTCTTT

J gene: TRBJ1-4
V gene: TRBV28
clone size: once
D gene: NA
CDR3 protein: CASSSPGRTNEKLFF
CDR3 DNA: TGTGCCAGCAGTAGCCCGGGACGGACTAATGAAAAACTGTTTTTT

J gene: TRBJ1-6
V gene: TRBV3-1/TRBV3-2
clone size: NA
D gene: NA
CDR3 protein: CASSQDRRTGASPLHF
CDR3 DNA: TGTGCCAGCAGCCAAGATCGAAGGACTGGGGCTTCACCCCTCCACTTT

J gene: TRBJ1-4
V gene: TRBV4-1
clone size: NA
D gene: TRBD1
CDR3 protein: CASRLQYGQGQKLFF
CDR3 DNA: TGCGCCAGCAGACTGCAGTACGGACAGGGCCAAAAACTGTTTTTT

J gene: TRBJ2-5
V gene: TRBV30
clone size: NA
D gene: TRBD2
CDR3 protein: CAWSRLAGTGFRETQYF
CDR3 DNA: TGTGCCTGGAGTAGACTAGCGGGAACCGGATTTCGGGAGACCCAGTACTTC

J gene: TRBJ1-4
V gene: TRBV25-1
clone size: NA
D gene: NA
CDR3 protein: CASSAGPNEKLFF
CDR3 DNA: TGTGCCAGCAGCGCAGGGCCGAATGAAAAACTGTTTTTT

J gene: TRBJ1-6
V gene: TRBV27
clone size: NA
D gene: NA
CDR3 protein: CASSLQGRPPLHF
CDR3 DNA: TGTGCCAGCAGTTTACAGGGACGGCCACCCCTCCACTTT

J gene: TRBJ2-1
V gene: TRBV7-9
clone size: NA
D gene: TRBD2
CDR3 protein: CASSLPSGMYNEQFF
CDR3 DNA: TGTGCCAGCAGCTTACCTAGCGGGATGTACAATGAGCAGTTCTTC

J gene: TRBJ2-5
V gene: TRBV28
clone size: NA
D gene: NA
CDR3 protein: CASSSPQGGHETQYF
CDR3 DNA: TGTGCCAGCAGTTCCCCACAGGGAGGGCACGAGACCCAGTACTTC

J gene: TRBJ2-7
V gene: TRBV10-2
clone size: few
D gene: NA
CDR3 protein: CASGGRTYEQYF
CDR3 DNA: TGCGCCAGCGGCGGACGGACGTACGAGCAGTACTTC

J gene: TRBJ1-4
V gene: TRBV25-1
clone size: NA
D gene: NA
CDR3 protein: CASSVGGGEKLFF
CDR3 DNA: TGTGCCAGCAGTGTAGGGGGGGGTGAAAAACTGTTTTTT

J gene: TRBJ1-1
V gene: TRBV20-1
clone size: once
D gene: NA
CDR3 protein: CSAPYPTEAFF
CDR3 DNA: TGCAGTGCCCCCTACCCCACTGAAGCTTTCTTT

J gene: TRBJ1-2
V gene: TRBV28
clone size: NA
D gene: NA
CDR3 protein: CASSLGQGRGYTF
CDR3 DNA: TGTGCCAGCAGTTTAGGGCAGGGGAGGGGCTACACCTTC

J gene: TRBJ2-6
V gene: TRBV2
clone size: NA
D gene: TRBD1
CDR3 protein: CASKGDWGQVSGANVLTF
CDR3 DNA: TGTGCCAGCAAAGGGGACTGGGGACAGGTCTCTGGGGCCAACGTCCTGACTTTC

J gene: TRBJ2-1
V gene: TRBV5-4
clone size: NA
D gene: NA
CDR3 protein: CASSPSSVNGNEQFF
CDR3 DNA: TGTGCCAGCAGCCCGTCTAGCGTTAATGGGAATGAGCAGTTCTTC

J gene: TRBJ2-3
V gene: TRBV21-1
clone size: NA
D gene: NA
CDR3 protein: CASSKGFGQGPLLSVSTDTQYF
CDR3 DNA: TGTGCCAGCAGCAAAGGTTTTGGACAGGGACCCTTACTTTCTGTAAGCACAGATACGCAGTATTTT

J gene: TRBJ2-2
V gene: TRBV29-1
clone size: NA
D gene: NA
CDR3 protein: CSVDVGTPGELFF
CDR3 DNA: TGCAGCGTTGACGTGGGAACACCCGGGGAGCTGTTTTTT

J gene: TRBJ2-7
V gene: TRBV7-9
clone size: few
D gene: NA
CDR3 protein: CASSPGHPYEQYF
CDR3 DNA: TGTGCCAGCAGCCCTGGACACCCCTACGAGCAGTACTTC

J gene: TRBJ1-1
V gene: TRBV27
clone size: NA
D gene: NA
CDR3 protein: CASSSNLKSGTAFF
CDR3 DNA: TGTGCCAGCAGTTCAAATCTAAAGTCCGGGACGGCTTTCTTT

J gene: TRBJ2-7
V gene: TRBV3-1/TRBV3-2
clone size: NA
D gene: NA
CDR3 protein: CASSHMGYEQYF
CDR3 DNA: TGTGCCAGCAGCCATATGGGCTACGAGCAGTACTTC

J gene: TRBJ2-1
V gene: TRBV10-3
clone size: NA
D gene: NA
CDR3 protein: CAISEGTPPHEQFF
CDR3 DNA: TGTGCCATCAGTGAGGGGACCCCTCCCCATGAGCAGTTCTTC

J gene: TRBJ1-4
V gene: TRBV10-3
clone size: NA
D gene: TRBD1
CDR3 protein: CATQGQGGVTNEKLFF
CDR3 DNA: TGTGCCACCCAAGGACAGGGCGGGGTGACTAATGAAAAACTGTTTTTT

J gene: TRBJ1-5
V gene: TRBV7-2
clone size: NA
D gene: NA
CDR3 protein: CASSRGAQPQHF
CDR3 DNA: TGTGCCAGCAGCCGGGGCGCTCAGCCCCAGCATTTT

J gene: TRBJ1-1
V gene: TRBV9
clone size: NA
D gene: TRBD1
CDR3 protein: CASSVAGGQTEAFF
CDR3 DNA: TGTGCCAGCAGCGTGGCCGGGGGACAGACTGAAGCTTTCTTT

J gene: TRBJ2-5
V gene: TRBV18
clone size: NA
D gene: NA
CDR3 protein: CASSLTEGQETQYF
CDR3 DNA: TGTGCCAGCTCGCTGACCGAGGGGCAAGAGACCCAGTACTTC

J gene: TRBJ1-5
V gene: TRBV28
clone size: NA
D gene: NA
CDR3 protein: CASSQTGSFNQPQHF
CDR3 DNA: TGTGCCAGCAGTCAAACAGGTTCATTTAATCAGCCCCAGCATTTT

J gene: TRBJ2-7
V gene: TRBV20-1
clone size: NA
D gene: NA
CDR3 protein: CSASDSDEQYF
CDR3 DNA: TGCAGTGCTTCGGACAGCGATGAGCAGTACTTC

J gene: TRBJ1-1
V gene: TRBV6-5
clone size: NA
D gene: TRBD1
CDR3 protein: CASSYSRTGGNTEAFF
CDR3 DNA: TGTGCCAGCAGTTACTCGAGGACAGGGGGTAATACTGAAGCTTTCTTT

J gene: TRBJ2-5
V gene: TRBV9
clone size: NA
D gene: TRBD2
CDR3 protein: CASSVGTSGGETQYF
CDR3 DNA: TGTGCCAGCAGCGTGGGGACTAGCGGAGGGGAGACCCAGTACTTC

J gene: TRBJ1-2
V gene: TRBV10-3
clone size: NA
D gene: NA
CDR3 protein: CAIAPPGVVYGYTF
CDR3 DNA: TGTGCCATCGCTCCACCGGGGGTGGTCTATGGCTACACCTTC

J gene: TRBJ2-1
V gene: TRBV5-6
clone size: once
D gene: TRBD2
CDR3 protein: CASSVGLAGTYNEQFF
CDR3 DNA: TGTGCCAGCAGCGTGGGACTAGCGGGTACCTACAATGAGCAGTTCTTC

J gene: TRBJ1-2
V gene: TRBV28
clone size: NA
D gene: NA
CDR3 protein: CASSLLGRSGYTF
CDR3 DNA: TGTGCCAGCAGTTTATTAGGTCGGAGTGGCTACACCTTC

J gene: TRBJ1-1
V gene: TRBV6-5
clone size: NA
D gene: NA
CDR3 protein: CASKLRGRNTEAFF
CDR3 DNA: TGTGCCAGCAAGCTAAGGGGACGGAACACTGAAGCTTTCTTT

J gene: TRBJ1-1
V gene: TRBV19
clone size: NA
D gene: TRBD1
CDR3 protein: CASSLPAQGARKMNTEAFF
CDR3 DNA: TGTGCCAGTAGTTTACCGGCACAGGGGGCTCGAAAAATGAACACTGAAGCTTTCTTT

J gene: TRBJ2-3
V gene: TRBV30
clone size: NA
D gene: NA
CDR3 protein: CAWNRGGTTDTQYF
CDR3 DNA: TGTGCCTGGAACAGGGGGGGGACCACAGATACGCAGTATTTT

J gene: TRBJ2-7
V gene: TRBV27
clone size: once
D gene: TRBD1
CDR3 protein: CASSIGQGNEQYF
CDR3 DNA: TGTGCCAGCAGTATCGGACAGGGCAACGAGCAGTACTTC

J gene: TRBJ1-1
V gene: TRBV2
clone size: NA
D gene: NA
CDR3 protein: CASRLAGNHEAFF
CDR3 DNA: TGTGCCAGCAGACTAGCAGGTAACCACGAAGCTTTCTTT

J gene: TRBJ2-1
V gene: TRBV25-1
clone size: NA
D gene: NA
CDR3 protein: CASSHNEQFF
CDR3 DNA: TGTGCCAGCAGTCATAATGAGCAGTTCTTC

J gene: TRBJ1-2
V gene: TRBV4-1
clone size: NA
D gene: NA
CDR3 protein: CASSQVWGGYTF
CDR3 DNA: TGCGCCAGCAGCCAAGTTTGGGGTGGCTACACCTTC